One and the same sample provided the 9 T cell receptor beta chains below, sequenced in a study of blood T cell repertoires in COVID-19. Method: immunoSEQ multiplex PCR; TCRdb's copy keeps in-frame clones and lacks some. The sample consists of a few hundred thousand clones, 75% to 90% of them appearing once. Sequencing was performed on PBMCs or T cells enriched from blood (not recorded which). These receptors all come from a man between 35 and 55 years old who had recovered from COVID-19.

This clone was counted only a few times. The chain is built from TRBV19 and TRBJ1-5; D not certain. Germline V lookup: CDR1 LNHDA, CDR2 SQIVND (reference sequence). The CDR3 extends over 14 amino acids. Trimming removed 10 bases at V and 6 bases at J, with 19 bases between. The CDR3 DNA follows: TGTGCCACCACCCCGACGGGCAGCGGTCAGCCCCAGCATTTT. This gives the protein CATTPTGSGQPQHF.

Here the CDR3 reads CASSLGPGFSGNTIYF. The CDR3 nucleotides read TGTGCCAGCAGCTTGGGACCGGGATTCTCTGGAAACACCATATATTTT. The chain has TRBV5-8 and TRBJ1-3, with unresolved D. CDR3 length equals 16 residues. Trimming shortened V by 0 bases and J by 0 bases, and 10 bases separated the two germline ends. From germline, CDR1 is SGHTS and CDR2 YDEGEE. Supplemented by reference TRBV5-8 and TRBJ1-3, the full variable domain reads EAGVTQSPTHLIKTRGQQATLRCSPISGHTSVYWYQQALGLGLQFLLWYDEGEERNRGNFPPRFSGRQFPNYSSELNVNALELEDSALYLCASSLGPGFSGNTIYFGEGSWLTVV.

The chain couples TRBV20-1 to TRBJ1-2; D not resolved. This CDR3 region has 11 residues. V was trimmed by 6 bases and J by 1 base, leaving 6 bases between them. The germline V gene has CDR1 DFQATT and CDR2 SNEGSKA (reference sequence). This chain's CDR3 is CSATVNYGYTF. For the CDR3, the DNA is TGCAGTGCAACTGTTAACTATGGCTACACCTTC.

This chain links TRBV6-5 with TRBJ2-1; 11 bases align to TRBD1. J gave up 7 bases and V 10 bases, and 9 bases lay outside the gene matches. Germline lookup yields CDR1 MNHEY and CDR2 SVGAGI. The CDR3 is 14 amino acids. The chain's CDR3 is CATSDRGRRNEQFF. CDR3 nucleotides: TGTGCCACCTCGGACAGGGGGCGCAGAAATGAGCAGTTCTTC.

This clone was observed once. The chain couples TRBV4-1 to TRBJ1-3; D is perhaps TRBD1 (5 bases). Trimming pared 4 bases from V and 0 bases from J, leaving 13 bases between. This CDR3 is built from 16 residues. Germline CDR1 is MGHRA and CDR2 is YSYEKL. The CDR3 DNA follows: TGCGCCAGCAGCCCGGGGGTTGTCTCCTCTGGAAACACCATATATTTT. This encodes CASSPGVVSSGNTIYF.

This clone was observed at least ten times. The CDR3 here is CASRRDRGVTGELFF. The CDR3 DNA reads as TGTGCCAGCCGTAGAGACAGGGGGGTCACCGGGGAGCTGTTTTTT. This chain uses TRBV2 with TRBJ2-2; TRBD1 agrees at 9 bases. V shed 8 bases and J 4 bases; nucleotides not matched to a gene: 8. CDR1 is SNHLY and CDR2 is FYNNEI in the germline V gene. The CDR3 runs to 15 residues.

The chain recombines TRBV27 with TRBJ1-2, with TRBD1 matching 8 bases. The CDR3 covers 16 residues. Germline V CDR1 and CDR2: MNHEY, SMNVEV (reference sequence). J gave up 4 bases and V 5 bases, and 12 bases lay outside the gene matches. CDR3 in amino acids: CASSPGDRLKVYGYTF. CDR3 coding DNA: TGTGCCAGCAGTCCGGGGGACAGGCTAAAGGTCTATGGCTACACCTTC.

The chain is built from TRBV18 and TRBJ2-1; a possible D gene is TRBD1 (6 bases). This CDR3 has 14 residues. Germline CDR1 KGHSH, CDR2 LQKENI. Between the trimmed V and J ends, which lost 4 bases and 3 bases, there was a span of 10 bases. The CDR3 DNA reads as TGTGCCAGCTCACAGACAGGATACTACAATGAGCAGTTCTTC. It codes for CASSQTGYYNEQFF.

This clone appeared once. This chain connects TRBV11-2 to TRBJ1-2; no clear D. The length of the CDR3 is 13 residues. The V and J ends lost 0 bases and 8 bases respectively, with 10 bases between them. The V gene's germline CDR1 is SGHAT and CDR2 FQNNGV. For the CDR3, the DNA is TGTGCCAGCAGCTTAGATCGCGGCGGCGGCTACACCTTC. It yields the protein CASSLDRGGGYTF. The full variable domain, completed using reference TRBV11-2 and TRBJ1-2, is EAGVAQSPRYKIIEKRQSVAFWCNPISGHATLYWYQQILGQGPKLLIQFQNNGVVDDSQLPKDRFSAERLKGVDSTLKIQPAKLEDSAVYLCASSLDRGGGYTFGSGTRLTVV.